This T cell receptor (beta chain) stems from a study of T cell repertoires in cytomegalovirus infection. Study at large: Evidence of both CMV infection and a matching HLA type came from public TCR beta signatures. Study-level points and caveats: Dominating the ex vivo response were HLA-C-restricted CMV-specific TCR beta clonotypes.

Many counts were recorded for this clonotype. No antigen is known for it. MiXCR, run by TCRdb on the reads, gives a single entry per CDR3 protein. Among roughly 280,000 distinct CDR3 sequences listed, less than 25% were seen once. Germline values: CDR1 SGHVS, CDR2 FNYEAQ. This CDR3 region has 15 residues. The V end was cut by 1 base, the J end by 7 bases, with 13 bases between. The sample here was cultured PBMCs, taken from culture after CMV antigen stimulation. The receptor's source is a human donor in good health (CMV status not recorded). Some clones in this sample may be carry-over from other donors' samples. This chain uses TRBV7-6 with TRBJ2-2; TRBD1 is a possible D gene (7 bases). The DNA of the CDR3 is TGTGCCAGCAGCTTAGTAGGCGGGACAGTCGGGGAGCTGTTTTTT. It encodes CASSLVGGTVGELFF.